This TCR beta chain was captured by sequencing in a study of T cell responses to AZD1222 COVID-19 vaccine. Study-wide results and limits: Donors skewed white British and female; clonal diversity was possibly underestimated. Across the whole spike, CD4 TCRs peaked at regions 160-218 and 743-854. The study sampled repertoires only after the peak T cell response.

As regards this clone: Antigen specificity is unknown.

Assay: immunoSEQ multiplex PCR; the TCRdb copy retains only in-frame clones and omits some. The sample shows 150,000 to 200,000 clones, approximately 88% of them seen only once. The V gene's germline CDR1 is LNHDA and CDR2 SQIVND (reference sequence). Germline trimming cut 4 bases from V and 0 bases from J; bases unmatched to any gene: 5. The CDR3 runs to 15 residues. The chain uses TRBV19 and TRBJ1-2, with 7 bases fitting TRBD1. The clonotype was recovered from an adult who received the AZD1222 COVID-19 vaccine. The material sequenced was peripheral blood, taken 28 days after the second AZD1222 dose. CDR3 protein: CASSKTGAANYGYTF. CDR3 sequence (DNA): TGTGCCAGTAGTAAAACAGGGGCCGCTAACTATGGCTACACCTTC.